A selection of T cell receptor beta chains follows, all from one sample in a study of blood T cell repertoires in COVID-19. The method was immunoSEQ multiplex PCR; TCRdb's version includes in-frame clones alone and lacks a portion of them. The table records about 300,000 clones, 70% to 90% of them present only once. Material: peripheral blood. These receptors were obtained from a man in his sixties or seventies with acute or convalescent COVID-19. Both conserved end residues are part of each CDR3.

v_gene: TRBV4-3; len: 14; CDR3aa: CASSQDGLAGEQYF
v_gene: TRBV20-1; len: 14; CDR3aa: CSASRSGGAETQYF
v_gene: TRBV24-1; len: 20; CDR3aa: CATSDTTGLAGGSFYNEQFF
v_gene: TRBV4-1; len: 13; CDR3aa: CASSRTGTDTQYF
v_gene: TRBV6-5; len: 13; CDR3aa: CASSSGLRSPLHF
v_gene: TRBV28; len: 16; CDR3aa: CASTLSGAGGQETQYF
v_gene: TRBV6-6; len: 15; CDR3aa: CASRPLPTGHYEQYF
v_gene: TRBV9; len: 15; CDR3aa: CASSSEGDSYNEQFF
v_gene: TRBV3-1/TRBV3-2; len: 15; CDR3aa: CASSQDSWGNEKLFF
v_gene: TRBV7-6; len: 15; CDR3aa: CASSSRGRSNNEQFF
v_gene: TRBV11-2; len: 17; CDR3aa: CASSSWYGLAGQDTQYF
v_gene: TRBV18; len: 17; CDR3aa: CASTPNLGLNSGNTIYF
v_gene: TRBV5-1; len: 16; CDR3aa: CASSLELAGGPETQYF
v_gene: TRBV28; len: 15; CDR3aa: CASSSFGVSTDTQYF
v_gene: TRBV28; len: 11; CDR3aa: CASTRDEKLFF
v_gene: TRBV20-1; len: 15; CDR3aa: CSASGTAKNFYGYTF
v_gene: TRBV28; len: 16; CDR3aa: CASSFWGRGANNEQFF